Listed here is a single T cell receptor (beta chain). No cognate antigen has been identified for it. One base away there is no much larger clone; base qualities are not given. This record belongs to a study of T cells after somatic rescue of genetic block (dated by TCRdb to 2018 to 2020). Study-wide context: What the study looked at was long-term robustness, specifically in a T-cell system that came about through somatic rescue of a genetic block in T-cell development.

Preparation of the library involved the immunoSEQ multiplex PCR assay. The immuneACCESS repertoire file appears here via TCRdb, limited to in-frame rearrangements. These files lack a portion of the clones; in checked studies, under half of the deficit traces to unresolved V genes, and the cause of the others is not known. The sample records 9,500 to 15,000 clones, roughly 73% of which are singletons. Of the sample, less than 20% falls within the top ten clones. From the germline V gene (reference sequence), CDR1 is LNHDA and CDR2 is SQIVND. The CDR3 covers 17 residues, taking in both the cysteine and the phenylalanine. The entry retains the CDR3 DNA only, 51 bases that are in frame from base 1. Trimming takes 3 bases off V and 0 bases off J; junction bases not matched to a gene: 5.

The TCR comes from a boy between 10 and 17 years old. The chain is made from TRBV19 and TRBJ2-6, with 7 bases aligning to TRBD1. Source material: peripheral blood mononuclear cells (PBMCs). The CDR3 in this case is CASSISDRRSGANVLTF. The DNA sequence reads TGTGCCAGTAGTATTTCGGACAGGCGCTCTGGGGCCAACGTCCTGACTTTC.